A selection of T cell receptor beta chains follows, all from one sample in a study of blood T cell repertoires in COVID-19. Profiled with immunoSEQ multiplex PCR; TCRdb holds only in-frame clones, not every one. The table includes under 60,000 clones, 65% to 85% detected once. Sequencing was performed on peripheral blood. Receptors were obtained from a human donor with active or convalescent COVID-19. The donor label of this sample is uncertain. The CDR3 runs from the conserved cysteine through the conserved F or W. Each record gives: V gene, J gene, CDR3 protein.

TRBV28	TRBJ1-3	CASLHPAGNTIYF
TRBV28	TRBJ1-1	CASSLGGQPRTEAFF
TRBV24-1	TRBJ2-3	CATSDFTSATDTQYF
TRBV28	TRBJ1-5	CASSLQGQPQHF
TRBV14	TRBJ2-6	CASSPTGTGANVLTF
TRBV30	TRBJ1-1	CAWRGITEAFF
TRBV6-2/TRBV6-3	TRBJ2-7	CASSYTREKPYEQYF
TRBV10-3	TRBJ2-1	CAISGLGTSGPANEQFF
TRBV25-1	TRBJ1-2	CASSDERQGVFGYTF
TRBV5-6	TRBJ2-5	CASSSQNQETQYF
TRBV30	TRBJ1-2	CAWWERGEVGYTF
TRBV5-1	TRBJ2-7	CASTSPGASYEQYF
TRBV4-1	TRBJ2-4	CASSQDLGLAGRLAKNIQYF
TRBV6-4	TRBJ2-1	CASSEDTYNEQFF
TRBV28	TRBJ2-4	CASGPQGGKNIQYF
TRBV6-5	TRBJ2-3	CASSPLLASTDTQYF
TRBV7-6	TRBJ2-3	CASSSRQDTQYF
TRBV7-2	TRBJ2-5	CASSVRQQETQYF
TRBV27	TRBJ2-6	CASKDRDTAGANVLTF
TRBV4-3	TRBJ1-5	CASSQEWSVQPQHF
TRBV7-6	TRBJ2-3	CASSLVREPPGTDTQYF
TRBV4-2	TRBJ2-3	CASSPGTSGTDTQYF
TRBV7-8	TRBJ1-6	CASSLMGVPTGTGHSPLHF
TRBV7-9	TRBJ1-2	CASSSPRQRYGYTF
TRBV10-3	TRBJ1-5	CAISARTERQPQHF
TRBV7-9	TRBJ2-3	CASSFGLAGGENTQYF
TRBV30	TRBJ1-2	CAWSVQGAPGYGYTF
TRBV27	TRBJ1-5	CASSLGGSNQPQHF
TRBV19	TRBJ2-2	CASSGGTGGVTGELFF
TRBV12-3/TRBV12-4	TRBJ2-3	CASRAAGGVTQYF
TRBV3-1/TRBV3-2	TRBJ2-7	CASRRSVSYEQYF
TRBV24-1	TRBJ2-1	CATSDPDRGADNEQFF
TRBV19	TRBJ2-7	CASSRDRGRYEQYF
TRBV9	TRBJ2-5	CASSVAIAGGVQETQYF
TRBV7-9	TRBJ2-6	CASSEQANVLTF
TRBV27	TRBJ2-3	CASSPRRSTDTQYF
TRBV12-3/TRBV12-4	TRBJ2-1	CASRGQGAHEQFF
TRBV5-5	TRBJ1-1	CASSLLDSTSNTEAFF
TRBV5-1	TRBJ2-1	CASRQTGDNEQFF
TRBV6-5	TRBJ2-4	CATYPTGWQNIQYF
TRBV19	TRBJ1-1	CASSAVGTEAFF
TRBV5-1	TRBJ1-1	CASGDRVNTEAFF
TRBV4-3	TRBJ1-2	CASSQESWTGPSGYTF
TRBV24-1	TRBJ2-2	CARQGAVLAGELFF
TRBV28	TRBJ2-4	CASSLRDRVFSYF
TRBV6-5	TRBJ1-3	CASGVAGGSGNTIYF
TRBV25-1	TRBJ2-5	CASSESQGARETQYF
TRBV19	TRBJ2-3	CASRGSGQGTSGRAPPDTQYF
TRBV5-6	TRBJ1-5	CASSLGDQPQHF
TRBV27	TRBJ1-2	CASRTGSGGYTF
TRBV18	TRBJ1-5	CASSPGSQEHQPQHF
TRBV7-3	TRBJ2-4	CASSPETGAKNIQYF
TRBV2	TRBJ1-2	CASSKQGANYGYTF
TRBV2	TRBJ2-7	CASSEYGSLYEQYF
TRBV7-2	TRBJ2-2	CASSRGQLAGLNTGELFF
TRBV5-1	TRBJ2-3	CASGRQGPPSTDTQYF
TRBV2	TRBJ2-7	CASTHGRAPYEQYF
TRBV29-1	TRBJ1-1	CSVLGLVNTEAFF
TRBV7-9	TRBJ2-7	CASSPAGGGRSSYEQYF